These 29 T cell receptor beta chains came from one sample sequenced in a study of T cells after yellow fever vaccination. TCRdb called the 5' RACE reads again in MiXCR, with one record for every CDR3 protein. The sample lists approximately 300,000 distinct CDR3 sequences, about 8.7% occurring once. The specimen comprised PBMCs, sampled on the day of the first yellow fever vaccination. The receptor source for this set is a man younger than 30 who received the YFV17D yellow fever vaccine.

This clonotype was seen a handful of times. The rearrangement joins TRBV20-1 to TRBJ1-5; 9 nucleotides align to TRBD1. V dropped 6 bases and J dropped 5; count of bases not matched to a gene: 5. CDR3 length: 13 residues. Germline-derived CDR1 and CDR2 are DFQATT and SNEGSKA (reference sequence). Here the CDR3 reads CSAVRDRDQPQHF. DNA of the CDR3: TGCAGTGCAGTTAGGGACAGGGATCAGCCCCAGCATTTT.

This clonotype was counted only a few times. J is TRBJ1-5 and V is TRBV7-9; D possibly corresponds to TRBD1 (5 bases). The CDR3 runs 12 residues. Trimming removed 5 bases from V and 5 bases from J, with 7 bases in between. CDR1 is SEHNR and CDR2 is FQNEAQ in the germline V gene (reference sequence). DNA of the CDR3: TGTGCCAGCAGCGAACAGGATCAGCCCCAGCATTTT. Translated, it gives CASSEQDQPQHF.

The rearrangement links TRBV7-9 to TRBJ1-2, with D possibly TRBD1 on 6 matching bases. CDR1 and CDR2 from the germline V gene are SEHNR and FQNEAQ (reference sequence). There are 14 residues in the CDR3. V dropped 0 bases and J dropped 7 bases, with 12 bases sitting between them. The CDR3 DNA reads TGTGCCAGCAGCTTAGCTGCGGGGGCCGGTGGCTACACCTTC. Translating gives CASSLAAGAGGYTF.

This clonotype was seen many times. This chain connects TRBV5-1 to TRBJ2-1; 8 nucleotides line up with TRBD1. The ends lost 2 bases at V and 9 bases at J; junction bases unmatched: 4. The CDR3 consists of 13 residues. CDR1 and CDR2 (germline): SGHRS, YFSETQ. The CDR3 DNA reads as TGCGCCAGCAGCTTAGACAGGGGTGGTGAGCAGTTCTTC. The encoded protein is CASSLDRGGEQFF.

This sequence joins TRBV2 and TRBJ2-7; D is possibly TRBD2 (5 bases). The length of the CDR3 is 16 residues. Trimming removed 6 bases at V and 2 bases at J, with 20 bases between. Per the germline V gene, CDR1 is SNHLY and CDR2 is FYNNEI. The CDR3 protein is CASSAVPITGTYEQYV. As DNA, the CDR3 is TGTGCCAGCAGCGCCGTGCCGATTACCGGGACCTACGAGCAGTACGTC.

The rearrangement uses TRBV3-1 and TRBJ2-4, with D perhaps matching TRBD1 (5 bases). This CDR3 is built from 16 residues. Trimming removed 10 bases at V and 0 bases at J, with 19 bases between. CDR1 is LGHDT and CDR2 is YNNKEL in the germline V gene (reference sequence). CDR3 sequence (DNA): TGTGCCATGAGCCCCAGGGTCCTCCTAGCCAAAAACATTCAGTACTTC. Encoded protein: CAMSPRVLLAKNIQYF.

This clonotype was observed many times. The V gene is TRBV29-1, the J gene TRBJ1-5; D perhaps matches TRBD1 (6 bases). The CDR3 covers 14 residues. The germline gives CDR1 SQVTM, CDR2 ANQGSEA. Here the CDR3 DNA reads TGCACCCTGAGGGGGACGGGTAGCAATCAGCCCCAGCATTTT. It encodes CTLRGTGSNQPQHF.

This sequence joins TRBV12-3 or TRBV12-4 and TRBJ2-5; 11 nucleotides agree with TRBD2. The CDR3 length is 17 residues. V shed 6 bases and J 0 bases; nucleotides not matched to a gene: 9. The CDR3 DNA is TGTGCCAGCAGCAAATCCAGACTAGCGGGGTACCAAGAGACCCAGTACTTC. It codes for CASSKSRLAGYQETQYF.

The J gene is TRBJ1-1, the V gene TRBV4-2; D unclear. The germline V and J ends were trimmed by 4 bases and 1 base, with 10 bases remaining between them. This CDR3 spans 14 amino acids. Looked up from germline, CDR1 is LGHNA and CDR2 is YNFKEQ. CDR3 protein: CASSLTRKNTEAFF. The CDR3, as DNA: TGTGCCAGCAGCCTGACCCGGAAGAACACTGAAGCTTTCTTT.

The CDR3, as DNA: TGTGCCAGCAGCCTAGGACAGGTCACCAACAATGAGCAGTTCTTC. Translated, it gives CASSLGQVTNNEQFF. The chain is built from TRBV7-3 and TRBJ2-1; 7 nucleotides agree with TRBD1. Germline V lookup: CDR1 SGHTA, CDR2 FQGTGA. V lost 5 bases to trimming and J lost 5 bases; unmatched junction nucleotides: 9. CDR3 length: 15 residues.

CDR3 nucleotide sequence: TGCGCCAGCAGGGGGGGCCTACTAGAACATGAAAAACTGTTTTTT. Translating gives CASRGGLLEHEKLFF. This chain joins TRBV5-1 and TRBJ1-4; D may be TRBD1 (6 bases). CDR1 and CDR2 (germline): SGHRS, YFSETQ. Trimming cost V 5 bases and J 6 bases, with 17 bases left between them. This CDR3 region has 15 residues.

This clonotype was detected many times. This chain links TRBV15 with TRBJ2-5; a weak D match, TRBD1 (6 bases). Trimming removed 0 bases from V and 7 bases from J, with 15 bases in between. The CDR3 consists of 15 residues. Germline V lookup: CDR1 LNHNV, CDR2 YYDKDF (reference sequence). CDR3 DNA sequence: TGTGCCACCAGCAGAGATGTTGGGGCCAGGGGGACCCAGTACTTC. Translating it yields CATSRDVGARGTQYF.

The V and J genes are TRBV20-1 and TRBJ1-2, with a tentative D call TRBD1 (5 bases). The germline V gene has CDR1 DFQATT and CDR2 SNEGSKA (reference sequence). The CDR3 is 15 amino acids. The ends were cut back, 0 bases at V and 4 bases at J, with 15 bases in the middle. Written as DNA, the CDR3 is TGCAGTGCTAGAGATCAAGGGGAGATCTTCTATGGCTACACCTTC. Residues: CSARDQGEIFYGYTF.

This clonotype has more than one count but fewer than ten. CDR3 protein: CAIRPTGDSSPLHF. The CDR3 DNA reads TGTGCCATCAGACCCACAGGGGATAGTTCACCCCTCCACTTT. The chain couples TRBV10-3 to TRBJ1-6; the match to TRBD1 covers 7 bases. Germline lookup yields CDR1 ENHRY and CDR2 SYGVKD. The CDR3 is made up of 14 amino acids. Trimming took 6 bases from V and 9 from J; bases not matched to a gene: 8.

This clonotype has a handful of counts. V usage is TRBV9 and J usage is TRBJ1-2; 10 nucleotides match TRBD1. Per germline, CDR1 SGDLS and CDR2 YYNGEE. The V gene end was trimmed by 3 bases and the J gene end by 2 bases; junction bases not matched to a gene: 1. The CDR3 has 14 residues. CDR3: CASSADRGNYGYTF. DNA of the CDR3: TGTGCCAGCAGCGCGGACAGGGGGAACTATGGCTACACCTTC.

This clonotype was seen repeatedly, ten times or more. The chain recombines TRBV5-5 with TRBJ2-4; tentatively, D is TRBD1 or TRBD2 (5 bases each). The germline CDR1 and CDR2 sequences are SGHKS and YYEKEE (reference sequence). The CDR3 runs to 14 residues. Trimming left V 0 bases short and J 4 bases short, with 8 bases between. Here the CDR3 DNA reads TGTGCCAGCAGCTTGGCGGGACCGAAAAACATTCAGTACTTC. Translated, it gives CASSLAGPKNIQYF.

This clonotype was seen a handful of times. The CDR3 loop is CASSPPRPGYTF. The DNA for the CDR3 is TGTGCCAGCAGCCCACCCCGCCCTGGCTACACCTTC. This chain uses TRBV7-2 with TRBJ1-2; no clear D gene. The CDR3 spans 12 residues. Trimming removed 5 bases from V and 7 bases from J, with 11 bases in between. Germline V gives CDR1 SGHTA, CDR2 FQGNSA.

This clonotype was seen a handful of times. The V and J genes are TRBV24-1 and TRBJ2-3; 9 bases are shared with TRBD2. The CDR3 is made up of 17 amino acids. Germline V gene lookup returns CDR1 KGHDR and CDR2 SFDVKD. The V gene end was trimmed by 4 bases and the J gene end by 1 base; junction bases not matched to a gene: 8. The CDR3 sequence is CATSDPDLAGGTDTQYF. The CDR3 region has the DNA TGTGCCACCAGTGACCCCGACTTAGCGGGGGGCACAGATACGCAGTATTTT.

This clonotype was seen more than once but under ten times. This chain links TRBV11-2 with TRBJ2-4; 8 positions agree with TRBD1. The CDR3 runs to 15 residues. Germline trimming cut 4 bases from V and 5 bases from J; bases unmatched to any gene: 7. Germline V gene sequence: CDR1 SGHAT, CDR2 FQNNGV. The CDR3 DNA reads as TGTGCCAGCAGCTACCCAGGACAGGGAGAAAACATTCAGTACTTC. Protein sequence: CASSYPGQGENIQYF.

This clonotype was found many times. The CDR3 region is CASSPMTGGTGETQYF. DNA for the CDR3: TGTGCCAGCAGCCCCATGACAGGGGGTACTGGGGAGACCCAGTACTTC. The genes are TRBV7-2 and TRBJ2-5, with 9 bases fitting TRBD1. Germline CDR1 is SGHTA and CDR2 is FQGNSA. This CDR3 contains 16 residues. Trimming took 5 bases from V and 5 from J; bases not matched to a gene: 12.

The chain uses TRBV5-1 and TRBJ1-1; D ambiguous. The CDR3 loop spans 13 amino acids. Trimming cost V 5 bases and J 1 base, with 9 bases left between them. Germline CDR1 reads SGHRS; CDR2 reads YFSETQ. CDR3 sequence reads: CASRPEQNTEAFF. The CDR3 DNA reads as TGCGCCAGCAGGCCTGAGCAGAACACTGAAGCTTTCTTT.

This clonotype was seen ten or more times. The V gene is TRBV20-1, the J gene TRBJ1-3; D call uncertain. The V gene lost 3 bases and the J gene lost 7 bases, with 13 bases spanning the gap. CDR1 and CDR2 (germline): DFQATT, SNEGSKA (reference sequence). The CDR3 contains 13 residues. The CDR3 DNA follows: TGCAGTGCTAGGTCCGGGAATGAGAACACCATATATTTT. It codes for CSARSGNENTIYF.

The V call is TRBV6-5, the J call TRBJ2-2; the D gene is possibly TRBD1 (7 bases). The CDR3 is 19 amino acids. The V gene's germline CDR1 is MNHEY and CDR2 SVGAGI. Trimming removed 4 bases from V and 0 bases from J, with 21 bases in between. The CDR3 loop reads CASSSTGARLGSNTGELFF. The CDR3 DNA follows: TGTGCCAGCAGTTCTACAGGGGCTAGACTAGGATCGAACACCGGGGAGCTGTTTTTT.

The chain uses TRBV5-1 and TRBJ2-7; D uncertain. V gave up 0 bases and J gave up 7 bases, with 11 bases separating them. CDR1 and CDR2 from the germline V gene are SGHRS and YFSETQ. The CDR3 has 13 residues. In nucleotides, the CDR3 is TGCGCCAGCAGCTTGGGGAGCTCCCGGGAGCAGTACTTC. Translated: CASSLGSSREQYF. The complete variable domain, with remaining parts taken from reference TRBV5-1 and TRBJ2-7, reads KAGVTQTPRYLIKTRGQQVTLSCSPISGHRSVSWYQQTPGQGLQFLFEYFSETQRNKGNFPGRFSGRQFSNSRSEMNVSTLELGDSALYLCASSLGSSREQYFGPGTRLTVT.

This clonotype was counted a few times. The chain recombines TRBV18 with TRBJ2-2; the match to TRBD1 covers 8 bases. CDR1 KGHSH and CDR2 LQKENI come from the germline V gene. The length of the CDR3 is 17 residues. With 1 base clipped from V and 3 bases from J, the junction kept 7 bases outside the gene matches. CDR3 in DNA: TGTGCCAGCTCACCACAGGAAGGACAGGGATACACCGGGGAGCTGTTTTTT. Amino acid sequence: CASSPQEGQGYTGELFF.

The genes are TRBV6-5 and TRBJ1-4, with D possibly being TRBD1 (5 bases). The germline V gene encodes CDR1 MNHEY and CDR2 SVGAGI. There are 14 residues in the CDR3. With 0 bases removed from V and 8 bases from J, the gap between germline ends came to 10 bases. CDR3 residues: CASSYSQGFEKLFF. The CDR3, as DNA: TGTGCCAGCAGTTACTCGCAGGGATTCGAAAAACTGTTTTTT.

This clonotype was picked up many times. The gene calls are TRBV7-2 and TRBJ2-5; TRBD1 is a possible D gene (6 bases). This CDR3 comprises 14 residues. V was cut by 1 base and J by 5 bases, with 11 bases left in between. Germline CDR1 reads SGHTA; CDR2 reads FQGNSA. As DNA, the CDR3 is TGTGCCAGCAGCTTAGTGACAGGCCCTGAGACCCAGTACTTC. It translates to CASSLVTGPETQYF. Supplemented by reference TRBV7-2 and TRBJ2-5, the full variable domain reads GAGVSQSPSNKVTEKGKDVELRCDPISGHTALYWYRQSLGQGLEFLIYFQGNSAPDKSGLPSDRFSAERTGGSVSTLTIQRTQQEDSAVYLCASSLVTGPETQYFGPGTRLLVL.

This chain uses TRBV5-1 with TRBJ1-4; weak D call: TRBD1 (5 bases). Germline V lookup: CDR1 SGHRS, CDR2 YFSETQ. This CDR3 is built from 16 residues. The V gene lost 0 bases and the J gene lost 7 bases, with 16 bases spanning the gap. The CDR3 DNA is TGCGCCAGCAGCTTGGGACGGGGGAATGTAGGTGAAAAACTGTTTTTT. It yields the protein CASSLGRGNVGEKLFF.

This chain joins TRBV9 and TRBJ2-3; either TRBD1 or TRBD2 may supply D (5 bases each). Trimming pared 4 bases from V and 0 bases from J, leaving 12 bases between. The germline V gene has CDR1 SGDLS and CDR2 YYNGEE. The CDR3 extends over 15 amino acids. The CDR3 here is CASSPRGLSTDTQYF. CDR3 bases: TGTGCCAGCAGCCCGAGGGGCCTAAGCACAGATACGCAGTATTTT. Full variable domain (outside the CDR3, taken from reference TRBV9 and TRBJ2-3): DSGVTQTPKHLITATGQRVTLRCSPRSGDLSVYWYQQSLDQGLQFLIQYYNGEERAKGNILERFSAQQFPDLHSELNLSSLELGDSALYFCASSPRGLSTDTQYFGPGTRLTVL.